This T cell receptor (beta chain) stems from a study of lymphopenia after photon versus proton radiotherapy. Study-wide findings and caveats: Post-nadir TCR diversity decline inversely tracked overall survival among those who died. Post-nadir diversity loss with photons came from oligoclonal expansion, particularly CD8+ Temra cells. Better survival with proton therapy was suggested as possible, not demonstrated. Proton therapy kept repertoires fairly stable, unlike photons, which gained effector/memory cells.

The germline V gene encodes CDR1 SGHDN and CDR2 FVKESK. With 3 bases removed from V and 4 bases from J, the gap between germline ends came to 9 bases. The CDR3 length is 14 residues. Here immunoSEQ multiplex PCR was the method, and the copy in TCRdb shows in-frame clones only, minus some. In the table there are approximately 45,000 clones, 85% of which are singletons. For this clone: Its antigen is as yet unknown.

This TCR derives from a man aged 35 to 55 with gastric cancer. The sample was peripheral blood, taken from a patient treated with photon-based radiotherapy. The chain uses TRBV14 and TRBJ2-2; D possibly matches TRBD1 or TRBD2 (5 bases each). The CDR3 here is CASSHRAGTGELFF. The CDR3 DNA sequence: TGTGCCAGCAGCCACAGGGCGGGCACCGGGGAGCTGTTTTTT.